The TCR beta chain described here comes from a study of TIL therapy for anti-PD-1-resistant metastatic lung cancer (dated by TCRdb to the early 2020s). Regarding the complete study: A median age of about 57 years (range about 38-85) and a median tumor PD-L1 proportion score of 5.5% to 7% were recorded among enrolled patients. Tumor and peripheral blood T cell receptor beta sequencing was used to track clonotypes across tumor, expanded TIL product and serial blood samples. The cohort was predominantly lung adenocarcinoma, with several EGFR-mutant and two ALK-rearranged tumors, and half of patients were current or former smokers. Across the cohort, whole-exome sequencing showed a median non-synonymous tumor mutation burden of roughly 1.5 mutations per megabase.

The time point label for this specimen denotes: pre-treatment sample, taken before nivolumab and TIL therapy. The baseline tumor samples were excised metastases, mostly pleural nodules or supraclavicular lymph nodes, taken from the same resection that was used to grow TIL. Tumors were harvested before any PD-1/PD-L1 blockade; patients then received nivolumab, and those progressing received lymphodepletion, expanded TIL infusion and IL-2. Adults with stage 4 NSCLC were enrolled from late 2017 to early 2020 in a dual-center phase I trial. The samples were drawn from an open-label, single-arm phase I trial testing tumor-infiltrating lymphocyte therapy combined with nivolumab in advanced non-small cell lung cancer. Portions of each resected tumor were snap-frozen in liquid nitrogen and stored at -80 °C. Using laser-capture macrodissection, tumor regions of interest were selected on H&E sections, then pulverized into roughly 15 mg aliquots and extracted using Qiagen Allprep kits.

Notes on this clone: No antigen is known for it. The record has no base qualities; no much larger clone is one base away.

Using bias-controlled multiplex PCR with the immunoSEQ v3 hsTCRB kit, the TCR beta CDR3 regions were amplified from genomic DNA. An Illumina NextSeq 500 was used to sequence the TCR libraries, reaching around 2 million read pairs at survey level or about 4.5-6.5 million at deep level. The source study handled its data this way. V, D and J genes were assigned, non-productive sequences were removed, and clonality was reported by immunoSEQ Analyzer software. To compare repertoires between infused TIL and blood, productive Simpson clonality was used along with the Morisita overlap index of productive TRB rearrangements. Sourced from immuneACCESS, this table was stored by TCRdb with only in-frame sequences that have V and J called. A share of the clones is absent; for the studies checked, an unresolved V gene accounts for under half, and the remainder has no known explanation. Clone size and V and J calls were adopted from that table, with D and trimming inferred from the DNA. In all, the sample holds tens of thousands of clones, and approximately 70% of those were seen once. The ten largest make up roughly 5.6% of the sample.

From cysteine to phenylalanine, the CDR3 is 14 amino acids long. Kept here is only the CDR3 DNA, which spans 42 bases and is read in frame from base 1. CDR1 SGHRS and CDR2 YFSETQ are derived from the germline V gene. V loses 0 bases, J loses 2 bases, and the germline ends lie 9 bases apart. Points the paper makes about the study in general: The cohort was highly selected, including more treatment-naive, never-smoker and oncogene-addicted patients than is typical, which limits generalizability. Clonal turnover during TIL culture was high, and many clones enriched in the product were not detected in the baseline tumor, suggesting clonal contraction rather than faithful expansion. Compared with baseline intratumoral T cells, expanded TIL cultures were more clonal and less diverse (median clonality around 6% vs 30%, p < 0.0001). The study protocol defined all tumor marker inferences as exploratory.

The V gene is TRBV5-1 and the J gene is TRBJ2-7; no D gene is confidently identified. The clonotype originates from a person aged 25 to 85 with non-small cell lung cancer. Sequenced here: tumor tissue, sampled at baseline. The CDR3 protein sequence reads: CASSLDAYPYEQYF. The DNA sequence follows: TGCGCCAGCAGCTTGGATGCCTACCCCTACGAGCAGTACTTC.